These 18 T cell receptor beta chains share one sample of origin, sequenced in a study of blood T cells in healthy people across ages. Through a sample-barcoded 5' primer and a J-beta primer mix, a second PCR was run for roughly 7 to 12 cycles. TCRdb re-analysed the 5' RACE reads in MiXCR, keeping a single row per CDR3 protein. The sample consists of hundreds of thousands of distinct CDR3 sequences, about 30% of them appearing once. Sequenced sample: blood. These receptors were collected from an elderly woman in good health.

In this sample, this clonotype turned up a few times. This chain links TRBV15 with TRBJ1-1, with 8 positions matching TRBD1. The V segment lost 1 base and the J segment 4 bases; nucleotides outside the gene matches: 5. Germline CDR1 reads LNHNV; CDR2 reads YYDKDF (reference sequence). The CDR3 has 15 residues. CDR3 in amino acids: CATSRGTGKVTEAFF. CDR3 sequence (DNA): TGTGCCACCAGCAGAGGGACAGGGAAGGTCACTGAAGCTTTCTTT.

In this sample, this clonotype turned up a few times. The chain combines TRBV30 with TRBJ1-1; 8 bases agree with TRBD1. Trimming at V came to 6 bases and at J to 2 bases, leaving 5 bases not matched to a gene. The CDR3 covers 13 residues. Germline values: CDR1 GTSNPN, CDR2 SVGIG (reference sequence). In DNA form, the CDR3 reads TGTGCCTGCCGACAGGGGACCAACACTGAAGCTTTCTTT. It codes for CACRQGTNTEAFF.

This clonotype was found many times. The genes are TRBV29-1 and TRBJ2-2; the match to TRBD2 covers 7 bases. The CDR3 spans 14 residues. Unmatched junction bases numbered 5, after V lost 4 bases and J lost 3 bases. Germline-derived CDR1 and CDR2 are SQVTM and ANQGSEA. CDR3 DNA: TGCAGCGTTGCCCACCGGGGGGACACCGGGGAGCTGTTTTTT. The encoded protein is CSVAHRGDTGELFF.

The rearrangement uses TRBV5-5 and TRBJ2-7, with 9 bases that match TRBD1. The V segment lost 0 bases and the J segment 3 bases; nucleotides outside the gene matches: 7. Looked up from germline, CDR1 is SGHKS and CDR2 is YYEKEE (reference sequence). The CDR3 consists of 16 residues. As DNA, the CDR3 is TGTGCCAGCAGCTTGGTGGGACAGGGTCGTTACTACGAGCAGTACTTC. Its protein product is CASSLVGQGRYYEQYF.

Worth noting for this clonotype: Sequence at one end of the junction differs from germline and may be a read error. J is TRBJ1-1 and V is TRBV7-9; D is unresolved. This CDR3 has 13 residues. Germline CDR1 and CDR2: SEHNR and FQNEAQ (reference sequence). This chain's CDR3 is CANSLQGNTEAFF. The CDR3 DNA follows: TGTGCCAACAGCTTACAAGGGAACACTGAAGCTTTCTTT.

The chain is built from TRBV5-1 and TRBJ2-5; D might be TRBD2 (5 bases). The DNA end favors TRBJ2-7, so the J call may be wrong. Germline V CDR1 and CDR2: SGHRS, YFSETQ. The CDR3 is 14 residues long. The CDR3 coding sequence is TGCGCCAGCAGCCCTGGACGGGATATGAACGAGCAGTACTTC. As protein: CASSPGRDMNEQYF.

The rearrangement links TRBV28 to TRBJ1-1; 7 bases are a match to TRBD1. CDR1 is MDHEN, CDR2 SYDVKM, per germline. The CDR3 is 14 residues long. After removal of 7 bases from V and 7 bases from J, the junction contained 12 bases not matched to a gene. This chain's CDR3 is CASTPRGAGGEAFF. The CDR3 coding sequence is TGTGCCAGCACCCCCCGGGGGGCAGGGGGTGAAGCTTTCTTT.

On this clonotype itself: This may stem from a read error, because a much larger clone lies one nucleotide away. The chain joins TRBV20-1 to TRBJ2-1; tentative D call: TRBD2 (5 bases). This CDR3 spans 16 amino acids. Germline lookup yields CDR1 DFQATT and CDR2 SNEGSKA (reference sequence). CDR3 in DNA: TGCAGTGCTGGAGATTCACGAGGGAATTACTACAATGAGCAGTTCTTC. Translating it yields CSAGDSRGNYYNEQFF.

V gene TRBV6-2 or TRBV6-3 combines with J gene TRBJ1-2, with D possibly matching TRBD1 (5 bases). The germline V gene has CDR1 MNHEY and CDR2 SVGEGT. With 6 bases removed from V and 7 bases from J, the gap between germline ends came to 24 bases. This CDR3 comprises 16 residues. In nucleotides, the CDR3 is TGTGCCAGCAGACCTAACACCCTTCAGGGTAGCCTTGGCTACACCTTC. Translation: CASRPNTLQGSLGYTF.

This clonotype has at least ten counts. The chain carries TRBV2 and TRBJ1-2, with a tentative D call TRBD1 (5 bases). Trimming shortened V by 8 bases and J by 0 bases, and 16 bases separated the two germline ends. The CDR3 runs to 15 residues. Germline V gene data show CDR1 as SNHLY and CDR2 as FYNNEI. The DNA of the CDR3 is TGTGCCAGCTCTCCCGAGCAGGGAGCTAACTATGGCTACACCTTC. Translated, it gives CASSPEQGANYGYTF.

This clonotype has ten or more counts. The J gene is TRBJ2-1, the V gene TRBV12-3 or TRBV12-4; D might be TRBD1 (6 bases). Trimming pared 7 bases from V and 7 bases from J, leaving 17 bases between. The CDR3 extends over 14 amino acids. Written as DNA, the CDR3 is TGTGCCAGCACCAAGGGACACGGTGGGAATGAGCAGTTCTTC. Translation: CASTKGHGGNEQFF.

Concerning this clonotype itself: Sequence at one end of the junction differs from germline and may be a read error. This sequence joins TRBV15 and TRBJ2-1; no firm D call. Germline values: CDR1 LNHNV, CDR2 YYDKDF (reference sequence). The CDR3 length is 13 residues. In DNA form, the CDR3 reads TGTACCACCAGCCCGATGCAGCGCAATGAGCAGTTCTTC. Translating it yields CTTSPMQRNEQFF.

This clonotype has more than one count but fewer than ten. The chain couples TRBV12-3 or TRBV12-4 to TRBJ2-2, with 9 bases matching TRBD2. With 6 bases clipped from V and 3 bases from J, the junction kept 5 bases outside the gene matches. The CDR3 totals 15 residues. The CDR3 protein is CASRPAGGYTGELFF. The CDR3 nucleotides read TGTGCCAGCAGACCAGCGGGGGGATACACCGGGGAGCTGTTTTTT.

The chain employs TRBV5-4 and TRBJ1-2; D gene uncertain. CDR3 length: 15 amino acids. V was clipped by 0 bases and J by 8 bases, with 17 bases between them. Germline V gene sequence: CDR1 SGHNT, CDR2 YYREEE (reference sequence). DNA of the CDR3: TGTGCCAGCAGCTTGGTCGGGCAGCCGCTGCAGGGCTACACCTTC. Its translation: CASSLVGQPLQGYTF. The variable domain in full, with the rest retrieved from reference TRBV5-4 and TRBJ1-2, is ETGVTQSPTHLIKTRGQQVTLRCSSQSGHNTVSWYQQALGQGPQFIFQYYREEENGRGNFPPRFSGLQFPNYSSELNVNALELDDSALYLCASSLVGQPLQGYTFGSGTRLTVV.

This clonotype has ten or more counts. V gene TRBV20-1 combines with J gene TRBJ2-1, with a possible D match to TRBD1 (5 bases). V lost 5 bases and J 1 base, leaving 12 bases between the germline ends. This CDR3 is built from 14 residues. The germline V gene encodes CDR1 DFQATT and CDR2 SNEGSKA (reference sequence). As DNA, the CDR3 is TGCAGTGCTCCGCCAGGGAAATCCTACAATGAGCAGTTCTTC. Translating gives CSAPPGKSYNEQFF.

The rearrangement links TRBV6-5 to TRBJ2-3; 15 bases map to TRBD2. With 4 bases clipped from V and 2 bases from J, the junction kept 10 bases outside the gene matches. The CDR3 covers 19 residues. The germline V gene has CDR1 MNHEY and CDR2 SVGAGI. The CDR3 DNA reads TGTGCCAGCAGTTCGGGAAGGACTAGCGGGGGGGCTACCACAGATACGCAGTATTTT. Its protein product is CASSSGRTSGGATTDTQYF.

This clonotype was seen a handful of times. V gene TRBV4-3 combines with J gene TRBJ2-5; 12 nucleotides line up with TRBD2. The CDR3 spans 15 residues. Germline lookup yields CDR1 LGHNA and CDR2 YSLEER. Trimming at V came to 0 bases and at J to 11 bases, leaving 7 bases not matched to a gene. This chain's CDR3 is CASSQDLAGGNEQYF. The CDR3 DNA reads TGCGCCAGCAGCCAAGACCTAGCGGGGGGGAATGAGCAGTACTTC.

The CDR3 here is CASSLALTVARSEQYF. The CDR3 region has the DNA TGTGCCAGCAGCTTAGCCCTGACGGTAGCGCGCTCCGAGCAGTACTTC. The rearrangement joins TRBV11-2 to TRBJ2-5; TRBD2 is a possible D gene (5 bases). The J call may not be correct, given that the DNA end is closer to TRBJ2-7. The germline gives CDR1 SGHAT, CDR2 FQNNGV. The CDR3 covers 16 residues.